A single sample is the source of the 14 T cell receptor beta chains below, sequenced in a study of brain T cells in children with intractable seizures. The repertoire was sequenced with immunoSEQ multiplex PCR; TCRdb's copy has only in-frame clones and lacks some. The sample holds under 150,000 clones, approximately 94% seen once. The sequencing used peripheral blood, collected at surgery. The receptor set was obtained from a boy in the first two years of life with hemimegalencephaly and intractable seizures.

The chain couples TRBV5-4 to TRBJ2-1; 8 bases are shared with TRBD2. The CDR3 extends over 15 amino acids. Germline values: CDR1 SGHNT, CDR2 YYREEE (reference sequence). J lost 2 bases, V lost 0 bases, and 1 base had no gene match. Written as DNA, the CDR3 is TGTGCCAGCAGCTTGGTAGCGGGACCCTACAATGAGCAGTTCTTC. Protein: CASSLVAGPYNEQFF.

The chain joins TRBV7-9 to TRBJ1-2, with D possibly TRBD1 on 6 matching bases. Germline values: CDR1 SEHNR, CDR2 FQNEAQ (reference sequence). CDR3 length equals 13 residues. V was shortened by 5 bases and J by 10 bases, with 17 bases between the two germline ends. This chain's CDR3 is CASSVGAGVAYTF. The CDR3 bases are TGTGCCAGCAGCGTGGGGGCAGGGGTCGCCTACACCTTC.

The genes are TRBV3-1 (or the pseudogene TRBV3-2) and TRBJ2-7; D is uncertain. Between the trimmed V and J ends, which lost 0 bases and 0 bases, there was a span of 12 bases. This CDR3 region has 16 residues. The germline V gene encodes CDR1 LGHDT and CDR2 YNNKEL (reference sequence). CDR3 bases: TGTGCCAGCAGCCAAGATAGTTGGGTAAGCTCCTACGAGCAGTACTTC. Translating it yields CASSQDSWVSSYEQYF.

This chain connects TRBV2 to TRBJ2-2; D remains unclear. Germline CDR1 and CDR2: SNHLY and FYNNEI. CDR3 size: 16 residues. The V gene lost 3 bases and the J gene lost 0 bases, with 11 bases spanning the gap. The CDR3 loop reads CASSERRRSNTGELFF. The DNA for the CDR3 is TGTGCCAGCAGTGAGAGGCGGCGATCGAACACCGGGGAGCTGTTTTTT.

The chain recombines TRBV9 with TRBJ2-2, with D tentatively TRBD1 (6 bases). The V and J ends lost 4 bases and 0 bases respectively, with 7 bases between them. Germline lookup yields CDR1 SGDLS and CDR2 YYNGEE. The CDR3 length is 14 residues. The DNA for the CDR3 is TGTGCCAGCAGCCAGGGGACGAACACCGGGGAGCTGTTTTTT. This gives the protein CASSQGTNTGELFF.

V is TRBV30 and J is TRBJ2-3; the D is unclear. Germline V gene data show CDR1 as GTSNPN and CDR2 as SVGIG (reference sequence). This CDR3 is 11 amino acids long. Trimming took 8 bases from V and 5 from J, leaving 11 bases between them. In DNA form, the CDR3 reads TGTGCCGGGGTTGTGGGAGATACGCAGTATTTT. This translates into CAGVVGDTQYF.

The V gene is TRBV28, the J gene TRBJ1-2, with D perhaps matching TRBD1 (5 bases). This CDR3 contains 14 residues. V was trimmed by 8 bases and J by 4 bases, leaving 17 bases between them. Germline V gene lookup returns CDR1 MDHEN and CDR2 SYDVKM. CDR3 amino acids: CASAKAGDLYGYTF. DNA for the CDR3: TGTGCCAGCGCTAAGGCCGGGGACCTCTATGGCTACACCTTC.

J is TRBJ2-3 and V is TRBV5-1; 14 bases line up with TRBD2. V lost 4 bases, J lost 0 bases, and 7 bases stayed unmatched. The germline CDR1 and CDR2 sequences are SGHRS and YFSETQ. The CDR3 is made up of 18 amino acids. The CDR3 spells CASSPGLAGGTSTDTQYF. Here the CDR3 DNA reads TGCGCCAGCAGCCCCGGACTAGCGGGAGGTACTAGCACAGATACGCAGTATTTT. The whole variable domain, remainder taken from reference TRBV5-1 and TRBJ2-3, is KAGVTQTPRYLIKTRGQQVTLSCSPISGHRSVSWYQQTPGQGLQFLFEYFSETQRNKGNFPGRFSGRQFSNSRSEMNVSTLELGDSALYLCASSPGLAGGTSTDTQYFGPGTRLTVL.

The gene calls are TRBV9 and TRBJ1-2, with D unclear. The germline gives CDR1 SGDLS, CDR2 YYNGEE. This CDR3 region has 14 residues. Trimming removed 4 bases from V and 2 bases from J, with 12 bases in between. The CDR3 coding sequence is TGTGCCAGCAGCACTGCACGACGGAACTATGGCTACACCTTC. Amino acid sequence: CASSTARRNYGYTF.

V and J are TRBV6-5 and TRBJ2-5; 8 nucleotides match TRBD1. The V segment lost 7 bases and the J segment 4 bases; nucleotides outside the gene matches: 11. Germline CDR1 MNHEY, CDR2 SVGAGI. The CDR3 spans 15 residues. The CDR3 DNA reads as TGTGCCAGCATTAAGCGGACAGGGAGGCGAGAGACCCAGTACTTC. Translated: CASIKRTGRRETQYF.

V usage is TRBV4-1 and J usage is TRBJ2-7, with 13 positions matching TRBD2. Trimming removed 0 bases from V and 6 bases from J; junction bases left unmatched: 5. Germline CDR1 MGHRA, CDR2 YSYEKL. The CDR3 runs to 16 residues. The CDR3 loop reads CASSQEGGLAGFEQYF. In DNA form, the CDR3 reads TGCGCCAGCAGCCAAGAGGGGGGACTAGCGGGGTTCGAGCAGTACTTC.

The chain carries TRBV30 and TRBJ1-3; D is unclear. The CDR3 sequence is 13 residues long. The germline V gene encodes CDR1 GTSNPN and CDR2 SVGIG (reference sequence). Trimming cost V 4 bases and J 4 bases, with 11 bases left between them. The CDR3, as DNA: TGTGCCTGGAAAAACAGTGGAGGAAACACCATATATTTT. Encoded protein: CAWKNSGGNTIYF.

V is TRBV6-5 and J is TRBJ1-5, with D uncertain. CDR3 length equals 15 residues. CDR1 and CDR2 (germline): MNHEY, SVGAGI. V lost 6 bases and J 0 bases, leaving 12 bases between the germline ends. CDR3 sequence (DNA): TGTGCCAGCAGGCCCTGGGAGAGTAGCAATCAGCCCCAGCATTTT. This codes for CASRPWESSNQPQHF.

CDR3 loop: CASSSRQNQNQPQHF. The CDR3, as DNA: TGTGCCAGCAGTTCACGACAGAACCAGAATCAGCCCCAGCATTTT. J is TRBJ1-5 and V is TRBV27; D may be TRBD1 (5 bases). The CDR3 is 15 residues long. From germline, CDR1 is MNHEY and CDR2 SMNVEV (reference sequence). The ends were cut back, 4 bases at V and 4 bases at J, with 14 bases in the middle.